The 20 T cell receptor beta chains in this list originate from one sample, sequenced in a study of cytomegalovirus exposure and HLA in healthy donors. With 60 Vbeta and 13 Jbeta primers, the PCR was carried out. Generated by immunoSEQ multiplex PCR, the TCRdb table keeps only in-frame clones and is missing some. In the table there are about 170,000 clones, about three quarters of which are singletons. Sequenced material: PBMCs. The source is a female donor in good health and CMV-seronegative.

V and J are TRBV6-5 and TRBJ1-1; 7 bases align to TRBD1. Germline V gene sequence: CDR1 MNHEY, CDR2 SVGAGI. This CDR3 region has 13 residues. V shed 5 bases, J shed 11 bases, and the junction held 11 bases outside the gene matches. CDR3 sequence reads: CASSRRDRDLAFF. The DNA for the CDR3 is TGTGCCAGCAGTCGCCGGGACAGAGACCTGGCTTTCTTT.

The rearrangement links TRBV5-1 to TRBJ2-7; 7 bases align to TRBD1. Germline loops: CDR1 SGHRS, CDR2 YFSETQ. Trimming took 4 bases from V and 3 from J; bases not matched to a gene: 7. The CDR3 totals 14 residues. For the CDR3, the DNA is TGCGCCAGCAGCCCCGGGACAGCTCACTACGAGCAGTACTTC. It is translated as CASSPGTAHYEQYF.

The chain couples TRBV11-2 to TRBJ1-1; D remains unclear. Germline V lookup: CDR1 SGHAT, CDR2 FQNNGV. This CDR3 region has 13 residues. Deletions cut 5 bases from V and 6 bases from J, with 13 bases between. The CDR3 DNA reads TGTGCCAGCAGCCCCCGACTGTTATCTGAAGCTTTCTTT. It codes for CASSPRLLSEAFF.

J is TRBJ2-7 and V is TRBV5-1; the D gene is possibly TRBD1 (7 bases). Trimming took off 0 bases at V and 5 bases at J, with 15 bases between the two ends. The germline CDR1 and CDR2 sequences are SGHRS and YFSETQ. The CDR3 has 15 amino acids. This CDR3 is CASSLAGQGGDEQYF. CDR3 DNA: TGCGCCAGCAGCTTGGCCGGGCAGGGGGGCGACGAGCAGTACTTC.

The chain recombines TRBV2 with TRBJ2-3; a possible D gene is TRBD2 (6 bases). Germline-derived CDR1 and CDR2 are SNHLY and FYNNEI. Between the trimmed V and J ends, which lost 1 base and 0 bases, there was a span of 17 bases. The length of the CDR3 is 18 residues. CDR3 bases: TGTGCCAGCAGTGAAGGGGCAACGGGAGCGTGGAGCACAGATACGCAGTATTTT. Translation gives CASSEGATGAWSTDTQYF. Based on the CDR3 plus reference TRBV2 and TRBJ2-3, the full variable domain is EPEVTQTPSHQVTQMGQEVILRCVPISNHLYFYWYRQILGQKVEFLVSFYNNEISEKSEIFDDQFSVERPDGSNFTLKIRSTKLEDSAMYFCASSEGATGAWSTDTQYFGPGTRLTVL.

This rearrangement joins TRBV10-3 to TRBJ1-1; 9 nucleotides line up with TRBD1. Germline values: CDR1 ENHRY, CDR2 SYGVKD. The CDR3 spans 16 residues. The V and J ends lost 4 bases and 4 bases, in that order; junction bases with no gene match: 10. The CDR3 here is CAISARDRVMFTEAFF. The CDR3 coding sequence is TGTGCCATCAGTGCCCGGGACAGGGTGATGTTCACTGAAGCTTTCTTT.

V gene TRBV7-6 combines with J gene TRBJ2-2; 9 bases agree with TRBD2. Trimming removed 1 base from V and 4 bases from J; junction bases left unmatched: 1. The CDR3 totals 15 residues. CDR1 SGHVS and CDR2 FNYEAQ come from the germline V gene. CDR3 nucleotides: TGTGCCAGCAGCTTAGTAGCGGGAGTCACCGGGGAGCTGTTTTTT. Translation: CASSLVAGVTGELFF.

This sequence joins TRBV25-1 and TRBJ1-1, with TRBD1 as a possible D gene (5 bases). The CDR3 runs 14 residues. Germline-derived CDR1 and CDR2 are MGHDK and SYGVNS. The V end lost 1 base, the J end lost 5 bases, and 11 bases lay between the germline ends. The CDR3: CASSESTGSTEAFF. CDR3 DNA sequence: TGTGCCAGCAGTGAATCCACAGGTAGTACTGAAGCTTTCTTT.

CDR3 amino acids: CASSNRENTEAFF. CDR3 coding DNA: TGTGCCAGCAGTAACAGGGAGAACACTGAAGCTTTCTTT. The chain uses TRBV2 and TRBJ1-1; D is possibly TRBD1 (6 bases). The V gene lost 5 bases and the J gene lost 1 base, with 8 bases spanning the gap. The CDR3 totals 13 residues. Germline V gene lookup returns CDR1 SNHLY and CDR2 FYNNEI.

The chain has TRBV7-2 and TRBJ2-5; possible D gene TRBD1, 5 bases. Germline CDR1 SGHTA, CDR2 FQGNSA. This CDR3 comprises 14 residues. The V gene lost 1 base and the J gene lost 2 bases, with 8 bases spanning the gap. Written as DNA, the CDR3 is TGTGCCAGCAGCTTAGAGAAGGGGCAAGAGACCCAGTACTTC. It yields the protein CASSLEKGQETQYF.

The chain carries TRBV2 and TRBJ1-2, with D hard to call. Germline V gene data show CDR1 as SNHLY and CDR2 as FYNNEI. The CDR3 length is 12 residues. Trimming cost V 4 bases and J 4 bases, with 7 bases left between them. CDR3 protein: CASSGLAYGYTF. In nucleotides, the CDR3 is TGTGCCAGCAGTGGGTTGGCCTATGGCTACACCTTC.

J is TRBJ2-2 and V is TRBV2, with D hard to call. There are 14 residues in the CDR3. The germline V and J ends were trimmed by 8 bases and 2 bases, with 12 bases remaining between them. Germline V gives CDR1 SNHLY, CDR2 FYNNEI. In DNA, the CDR3 is TGTGCCAGCTCCGACTGGCTTAACACCGGGGAGCTGTTTTTT. Its protein is CASSDWLNTGELFF.

The V gene is TRBV7-6, the J gene TRBJ2-7; no firm D call. CDR3 length equals 14 residues. CDR1 is SGHVS, CDR2 FNYEAQ, per germline. Deletions cut 0 bases from V and 6 bases from J, with 12 bases between. CDR3 sequence reads: CASSLASGVAEQYF. The CDR3 DNA reads TGTGCCAGCAGCTTAGCCTCCGGTGTAGCCGAGCAGTACTTC.

This sequence joins TRBV15 and TRBJ1-2; D possibly corresponds to TRBD1 (5 bases). Germline V lookup: CDR1 LNHNV, CDR2 YYDKDF (reference sequence). The CDR3 consists of 16 residues. Trimming removed 3 bases from V and 2 bases from J, with 16 bases in between. The CDR3, as DNA: TGTGCCACCAGCAGGGCGGGGACGACAGCGAACTATGGCTACACCTTC. Translating it yields CATSRAGTTANYGYTF.

The V and J genes are TRBV5-1 and TRBJ1-1, with TRBD1 identical over 12 bases. Germline V lookup: CDR1 SGHRS, CDR2 YFSETQ. The length of the CDR3 is 15 residues. Trimming cost V 6 bases and J 4 bases; bases outside gene matches: 7. DNA for the CDR3: TGCGCCAGCAACTTTGGGACAGGGGGCGGCACTGAAGCTTTCTTT. Translated: CASNFGTGGGTEAFF.

J is TRBJ1-6 and V is TRBV5-1; unclear D gene. V was cut by 4 bases and J by 6 bases, with 14 bases left in between. CDR3 length equals 15 residues. Germline V lookup: CDR1 SGHRS, CDR2 YFSETQ. CDR3 DNA sequence: TGCGCCAGCAGCCCCGCCTCCGCGATTAATTCACCCCTCCACTTT. Its translation: CASSPASAINSPLHF. The full variable domain, its missing parts supplied by reference TRBV5-1 and TRBJ1-6, is KAGVTQTPRYLIKTRGQQVTLSCSPISGHRSVSWYQQTPGQGLQFLFEYFSETQRNKGNFPGRFSGRQFSNSRSEMNVSTLELGDSALYLCASSPASAINSPLHFGNGTRLTVT.

CDR3 nucleotides: TGTGCCAGCAGCCCTACCACAGATACGCAGTATTTT. It specifies CASSPTTDTQYF. This sequence joins TRBV7-9 and TRBJ2-3; no firm D call. Trimming pared 5 bases from V and 2 bases from J, leaving 5 bases between. Germline lookup yields CDR1 SEHNR and CDR2 FQNEAQ (reference sequence). The CDR3 runs 12 residues.

The V call is TRBV30, the J call TRBJ2-7; maybe TRBD2 (6 bases). Germline V lookup: CDR1 GTSNPN, CDR2 SVGIG (reference sequence). V was cut by 0 bases and J by 5 bases, with 14 bases left in between. The CDR3 length is 14 residues. CDR3 in amino acids: CAWSVGGRKDEQYF. The CDR3 region has the DNA TGTGCCTGGAGTGTGGGAGGCCGCAAGGACGAGCAGTACTTC.

CDR3 DNA sequence: TGTGCCAGCAGTGCCCGACTAGCGGGAGTCTCCCCTTCCACAGATACGCAGTATTTT. This gives the protein CASSARLAGVSPSTDTQYF. This rearrangement joins TRBV2 to TRBJ2-3; 12 bases agree with TRBD2. CDR3 length: 19 residues. The germline V gene has CDR1 SNHLY and CDR2 FYNNEI. Losses at the gene ends were 4 bases for V and 2 bases for J; bases not matched to a gene: 13.

The V call is TRBV5-1, the J call TRBJ2-7, with D unclear. The CDR3 contains 14 residues. Germline CDR1 is SGHRS and CDR2 is YFSETQ. V was pared by 0 bases and J by 5 bases, with 12 bases between. In DNA form, the CDR3 reads TGCGCCAGCAGCTTGGCCACACGACACCACGAGCAGTACTTC. Protein: CASSLATRHHEQYF.